This entry lists 8 T cell receptor beta chains sequenced from one sample in a study of cytomegalovirus exposure and HLA in healthy donors (dated by TCRdb to 2016 to 2017). The library was prepared using the immunoSEQ multiplex PCR assay. TCRdb retrieved this table from immuneACCESS and kept in-frame rearrangements only. Not all clones are present; in checked studies, unresolved V genes account for under half, and no reason is known for the remainder. The sample data list a few hundred thousand clones, and over 80% of these were observed just once. The ten largest clonotypes hold over 12% of the sample. The sequenced sample was PBMCs. These receptors all stem from a woman aged 30 to 39 in good health and CMV-seropositive.

This chain uses TRBV27 with TRBJ1-3, with D possibly matching TRBD1 (5 bases). Germline V CDR1 and CDR2: MNHEY, SMNVEV (reference sequence). The CDR3 spans 15 residues. V was shortened by 4 bases and J by 0 bases, with 10 bases between the two germline ends. CDR3 protein: CASSSGTDSGNTIYF. DNA of the CDR3: TGTGCCAGCAGTTCCGGGACGGACTCTGGAAACACCATATATTTT.

DNA of the CDR3: TGTGCCAGCAGTGACAGGGGAATCGGCTACGAGCAGTACTTC. As protein: CASSDRGIGYEQYF. The chain links TRBV27 to TRBJ2-7; 8 bases are shared with TRBD1. CDR3 length: 14 amino acids. Germline V CDR1 and CDR2: MNHEY, SMNVEV (reference sequence). J was trimmed by 3 bases and V by 5 bases; bases with no gene match: 6.

V usage is TRBV28 and J usage is TRBJ2-7; D might be TRBD2 (5 bases). V shed 8 bases and J shed 1 base, with 9 bases lying between them. CDR1 and CDR2 (germline): MDHEN, SYDVKM. The CDR3 spans 12 residues. CDR3 region: CASRAESYEQYF. The DNA of the CDR3 is TGTGCCAGCCGAGCGGAGTCCTACGAGCAGTACTTC.

The rearrangement links TRBV28 to TRBJ1-2, with D possibly TRBD1 on 5 matching bases. The CDR3 has 15 amino acids. V lost 1 base, J lost 6 bases, and 15 bases lay in between. Germline CDR1 is MDHEN and CDR2 is SYDVKM. CDR3 in amino acids: CASSLLSLVRDGYTF. The CDR3 DNA reads TGTGCCAGCAGTTTATTGTCCCTGGTCAGGGATGGCTACACCTTC.

CDR3 DNA sequence: TGTGCCAGCAGCATGGGACAGGGTCATGAAAAACTGTTTTTT. It codes for CASSMGQGHEKLFF. The rearrangement uses TRBV5-8 and TRBJ1-4, with 9 bases lining up with TRBD1. The ends lost 4 bases at V and 6 bases at J; junction bases unmatched: 4. Germline assignment: CDR1 SGHTS and CDR2 YDEGEE. CDR3 length: 14 residues.

This rearrangement joins TRBV30 to TRBJ2-7, with D hard to call. The V end lost 3 bases, the J end lost 7 bases, and 13 bases lay between the germline ends. CDR3 length equals 12 residues. CDR1 is GTSNPN and CDR2 is SVGIG in the germline V gene (reference sequence). The CDR3 here is CAWSPALPEQYF. In nucleotides, the CDR3 is TGTGCCTGGAGCCCCGCCCTCCCGGAGCAGTACTTC.

This chain joins TRBV4-2 and TRBJ1-5, with D hard to call. The germline V gene encodes CDR1 LGHNA and CDR2 YNFKEQ. The CDR3 totals 10 residues. CDR3 amino acids: CSELNQPQHF. CDR3 bases: TGTTCCGAGTTAAATCAGCCCCAGCATTTT.

This clone was recorded once. The chain combines TRBV13 with TRBJ1-1, with D maybe TRBD1 (6 bases). This CDR3 is built from 16 residues. V was trimmed by 5 bases and J by 3 bases, leaving 19 bases between them. The germline CDR1 and CDR2 sequences are PRHDT and FYEKMQ (reference sequence). The CDR3 nucleotides read TGTGCCAGCAGCCCCGGGGGGCGGAGGATGTACACTGAAGCTTTCTTT. Amino acid sequence: CASSPGGRRMYTEAFF.